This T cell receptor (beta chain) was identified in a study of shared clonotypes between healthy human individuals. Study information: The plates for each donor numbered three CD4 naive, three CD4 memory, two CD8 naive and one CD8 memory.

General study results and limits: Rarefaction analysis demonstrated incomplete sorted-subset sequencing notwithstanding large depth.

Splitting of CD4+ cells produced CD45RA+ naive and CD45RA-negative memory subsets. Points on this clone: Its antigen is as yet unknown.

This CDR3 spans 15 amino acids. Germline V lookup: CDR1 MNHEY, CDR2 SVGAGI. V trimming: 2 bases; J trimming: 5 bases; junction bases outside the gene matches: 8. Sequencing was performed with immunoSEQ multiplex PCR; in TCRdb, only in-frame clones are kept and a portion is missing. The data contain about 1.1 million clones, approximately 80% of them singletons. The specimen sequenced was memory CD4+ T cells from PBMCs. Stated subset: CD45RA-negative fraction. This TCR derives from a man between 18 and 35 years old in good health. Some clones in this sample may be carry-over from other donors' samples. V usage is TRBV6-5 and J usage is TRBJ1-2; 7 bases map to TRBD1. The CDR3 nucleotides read TGTGCCAGCAGTTACCGAGACAGGGAAGTTTATGGCTACACCTTC. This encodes CASSYRDREVYGYTF.